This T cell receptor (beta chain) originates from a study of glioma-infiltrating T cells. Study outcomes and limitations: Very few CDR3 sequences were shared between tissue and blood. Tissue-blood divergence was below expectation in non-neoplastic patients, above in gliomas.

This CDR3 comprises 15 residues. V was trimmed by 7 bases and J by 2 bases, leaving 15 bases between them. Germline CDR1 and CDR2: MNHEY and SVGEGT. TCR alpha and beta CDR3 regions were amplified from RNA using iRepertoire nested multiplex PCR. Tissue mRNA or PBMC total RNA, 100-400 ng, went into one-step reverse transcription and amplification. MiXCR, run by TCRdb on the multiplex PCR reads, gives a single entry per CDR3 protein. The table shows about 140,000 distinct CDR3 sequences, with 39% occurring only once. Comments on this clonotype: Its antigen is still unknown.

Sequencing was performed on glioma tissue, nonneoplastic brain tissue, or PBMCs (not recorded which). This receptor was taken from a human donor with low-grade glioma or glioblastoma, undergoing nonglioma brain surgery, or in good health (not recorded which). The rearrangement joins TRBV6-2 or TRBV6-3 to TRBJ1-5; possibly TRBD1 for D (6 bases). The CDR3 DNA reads TGTGCCAGCACTCAGGGGAATGGGGGCAATCAGCCCCAGCATTTT. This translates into CASTQGNGGNQPQHF.